The 26 T cell receptor beta chains below come from one sample, sequenced in a study of T-cell reconstitution after alpha-beta-depleted transplantation in children. The TCRbeta library incorporated unique molecular identifiers. TCRdb reprocessed the PCR reads with MiXCR, giving one entry per CDR3 protein. This sample has about 610,000 distinct CDR3 sequences, with about 10% found just once. Sequencing was performed on PBMCs from the stem cell graft donor, taken from the stem cell graft. These TCRs come from a human donor who donated a stem cell graft to a child with acute myeloid leukemia.

This clonotype has just a few counts. The J gene is TRBJ1-1, the V gene TRBV7-9, with 8 bases matching TRBD1. CDR3 size: 14 residues. Trimming removed 4 bases from V and 3 bases from J; junction bases left unmatched: 4. Germline V gene lookup returns CDR1 SEHNR and CDR2 FQNEAQ (reference sequence). Here the CDR3 reads CASSSGRGHTEAFF. CDR3 sequence (DNA): TGTGCCAGCAGCTCGGGCAGGGGGCACACTGAAGCTTTCTTT.

The chain combines TRBV5-6 with TRBJ2-2; D unresolved. Germline CDR1 SGHDT, CDR2 YYEEEE. The CDR3 runs to 13 residues. The V end was cut by 5 bases, the J end by 8 bases, with 13 bases between. CDR3 loop: CASSFPGEGELFF. CDR3 nucleotides: TGTGCCAGCAGTTTCCCCGGTGAGGGGGAGCTGTTTTTT.

The chain employs TRBV20-1 and TRBJ2-1; TRBD2 matches 9 bases. Germline V gives CDR1 DFQATT, CDR2 SNEGSKA (reference sequence). This CDR3 is 11 amino acids long. With 1 base clipped from V and 14 bases from J, the junction kept 3 bases outside the gene matches. In nucleotides, the CDR3 is TGCAGTGCTAGAGGGGGACTAGCTAAGTTCTTC. Its translation is CSARGGLAKFF.

This clonotype was seen ten or more times. V is TRBV18 and J is TRBJ2-7; D not certain. The CDR3 loop spans 14 amino acids. Trimming took off 0 bases at V and 0 bases at J, with 6 bases between the two ends. The germline V gene encodes CDR1 KGHSH and CDR2 LQKENI. The CDR3 sequence: CASSPPAGSYEQYF. CDR3 in DNA: TGTGCCAGCTCACCACCTGCAGGCTCCTACGAGCAGTACTTC.

This clonotype was counted between two and nine times. This chain connects TRBV27 to TRBJ2-2; D possibly uses TRBD1 or TRBD2 (7 bases each). This CDR3 has 14 residues. Germline CDR1 reads MNHEY; CDR2 reads SMNVEV (reference sequence). V dropped 6 bases and J dropped 5 bases, with 13 bases sitting between them. The CDR3 sequence is CASRTRGGTGELFF. CDR3 in DNA: TGTGCCAGCAGAACCAGGGGGGGGACCGGGGAGCTGTTTTTT.

This clonotype was counted ten times or more. The chain is built from TRBV29-1 and TRBJ2-1, with 7 nucleotides matching TRBD1. This CDR3 has 13 amino acids. Trimming removed 8 bases from V and 4 bases from J; junction bases left unmatched: 8. Germline V gene sequence: CDR1 SQVTM, CDR2 ANQGSEA. CDR3: CSSTGASYNEQFF. The CDR3 nucleotides are TGCAGCTCAACAGGGGCGAGTTACAATGAGCAGTTCTTC.

The chain has TRBV7-9 and TRBJ1-2; no clear D gene. The CDR3 has 12 residues. V was clipped by 4 bases and J by 0 bases, with 3 bases between them. Germline-derived CDR1 and CDR2 are SEHNR and FQNEAQ (reference sequence). The CDR3 region is CASSSSNYGYTF. CDR3 DNA sequence: TGTGCCAGCAGCTCTTCTAACTATGGCTACACCTTC.

V and J are TRBV28 and TRBJ2-3; either TRBD1 or TRBD2 may fit D (5 bases each). There are 16 residues in the CDR3. Germline CDR1 is MDHEN and CDR2 is SYDVKM. Trimming removed 6 bases from V and 0 bases from J, with 16 bases in between. The CDR3 sequence: CASRPLRGTSTDTQYF. DNA for the CDR3: TGTGCCAGCAGGCCACTGAGGGGCACTAGCACAGATACGCAGTATTTT. Supplemented by reference TRBV28 and TRBJ2-3, the full variable domain reads DVKVTQSSRYLVKRTGEKVFLECVQDMDHENMFWYRQDPGLGLRLIYFSYDVKMKEKGDIPEGYSVSREKKERFSLILESASTNQTSMYLCASRPLRGTSTDTQYFGPGTRLTVL.

V gene TRBV20-1 combines with J gene TRBJ2-1; a weak D match, TRBD2 (6 bases). The CDR3 totals 16 residues. Between the trimmed V and J ends, which lost 1 base and 0 bases, there was a span of 13 bases. Per the germline V gene, CDR1 is DFQATT and CDR2 is SNEGSKA (reference sequence). CDR3 protein: CSARVSIGSSYNEQFF. The DNA of the CDR3 is TGCAGTGCTAGAGTCTCTATCGGGAGCTCCTACAATGAGCAGTTCTTC.

In DNA, the CDR3 is TGTGCCAGCAGTGAAACAGGGTGGACCTACGAGCAGTACTTC. This sequence encodes CASSETGWTYEQYF. The V gene is TRBV25-1, the J gene TRBJ2-7; D might be TRBD1 (6 bases). Trimming shortened V by 2 bases and J by 2 bases, and 10 bases separated the two germline ends. Germline V gene lookup returns CDR1 MGHDK and CDR2 SYGVNS. The CDR3 sequence is 14 residues long.

This clonotype occurred a few times. The V gene is TRBV29-1, the J gene TRBJ1-2, with TRBD1 as a possible D gene (6 bases). This CDR3 has 11 amino acids. CDR1 is SQVTM and CDR2 is ANQGSEA in the germline V gene. V gave up 7 bases and J gave up 7 bases, with 13 bases separating them. CDR3 protein: CSAETGGGYTF. The CDR3 nucleotides read TGCAGCGCTGAGACAGGAGGTGGCTACACCTTC. Together with reference TRBV29-1 and TRBJ1-2, the CDR3 gives the full variable domain: SAVISQKPSRDICQRGTSLTIQCQVDSQVTMMFWYRQQPGQSLTLIATANQGSEATYESGFVIDKFPISRPNLTFSTLTVSNMSPEDSSIYLCSAETGGGYTFGSGTRLTVV.

In this sample, this clonotype turned up a few times. This rearrangement joins TRBV5-1 to TRBJ2-7, with 7 nucleotides matching TRBD1. The germline V gene encodes CDR1 SGHRS and CDR2 YFSETQ. V dropped 4 bases and J dropped 9; count of bases not matched to a gene: 7. The CDR3 runs to 12 residues. CDR3 bases: TGCGCCAGCAGCGTAGACAGGGAAGCGCAGTACTTC. Translated: CASSVDREAQYF.

The V call is TRBV30, the J call TRBJ1-2; 7 bases align to TRBD1. J lost 4 bases, V lost 3 bases, and 2 bases had no gene match. Germline V gives CDR1 GTSNPN, CDR2 SVGIG (reference sequence). The CDR3 covers 12 residues. The CDR3 sequence is CAWSEGAYGYTF. As DNA, the CDR3 is TGTGCCTGGAGCGAGGGGGCCTATGGCTACACCTTC. Variable domain in full (rest from reference TRBV30 and TRBJ1-2): SQTIHQWPATLVQPVGSPLSLECTVEGTSNPNLYWYRQAAGRGLQLLFYSVGIGQISSEVPQNLSASRPQDRQFILSSKKLLLSDSGFYLCAWSEGAYGYTFGSGTRLTVV.

This clonotype was picked up many times. The chain recombines TRBV7-2 with TRBJ1-4, with 9 positions matching TRBD1. Germline lookup yields CDR1 SGHTA and CDR2 FQGNSA. J was trimmed by 2 bases and V by 4 bases; bases with no gene match: 8. The CDR3 length is 17 residues. The CDR3 nucleotides read TGTGCCAGCAGCTCACAGGGGGCGCATCAGACTAATGAAAAACTGTTTTTT. This gives the protein CASSSQGAHQTNEKLFF.

This clonotype was detected only a few times. This chain uses TRBV5-1 with TRBJ1-1; perhaps TRBD1 as D (6 bases). CDR3 size: 13 residues. Trimming pared 4 bases from V and 5 bases from J, leaving 12 bases between. The germline CDR1 and CDR2 sequences are SGHRS and YFSETQ. Written as DNA, the CDR3 is TGCGCCAGCAGCCAAGGGGGGACGACTGAAGCTTTCTTT. Protein sequence: CASSQGGTTEAFF.

This clonotype was counted a few times. The conserved final phenylalanine or tryptophan is absent from the CDR3, which likely points to a read error. The DNA is omitted, as the CDR3 cannot be located on it reliably, and the CDR3 follows TCRdb's listing. The CDR3 here is CASSQGEDPP. The rearrangement links TRBV4-3 to TRBJ2-7; TRBD2, as called in the table, went unchecked against the DNA. The CDR3 totals 10 residues, both ends included. Germline V gives CDR1 LGHNA, CDR2 YSLEER.

This clonotype was seen a handful of times. The chain carries TRBV2 and TRBJ1-5; TRBD1 aligns across 8 bases. The CDR3 loop spans 14 amino acids. The V segment lost 6 bases and the J segment 6 bases; nucleotides outside the gene matches: 7. Per germline, CDR1 SNHLY and CDR2 FYNNEI. The CDR3 sequence is CASRTQGDGQPQHF. The CDR3 DNA follows: TGTGCCAGCAGGACACAGGGGGATGGTCAGCCCCAGCATTTT.

V is TRBV27 and J is TRBJ1-5; tentative D call: TRBD1 (5 bases). Trimming cost V 5 bases and J 4 bases, with 15 bases left between them. The CDR3 consists of 15 residues. Looked up from germline, CDR1 is MNHEY and CDR2 is SMNVEV (reference sequence). CDR3 DNA: TGTGCCAGCAGTCCATTGGGGGAGACGAATCAGCCCCAGCATTTT. This sequence encodes CASSPLGETNQPQHF.

At least ten counts were recorded for this clonotype. The rearrangement joins TRBV7-9 to TRBJ2-3, with unresolved D. Trimming took off 2 bases at V and 6 bases at J, with 9 bases between the two ends. Germline CDR1 and CDR2: SEHNR and FQNEAQ (reference sequence). The CDR3 has 13 residues. CDR3 in DNA: TGTGCCAGCAGCTTAAATCCCAGGGATACGCAGTATTTT. Its protein is CASSLNPRDTQYF.

This chain links TRBV20-1 with TRBJ2-3; 9 nucleotides agree with TRBD2. The CDR3 has 14 amino acids. V lost 5 bases, J lost 4 bases, and 7 bases stayed unmatched. The germline CDR1 and CDR2 sequences are DFQATT and SNEGSKA (reference sequence). The CDR3, as DNA: TGCAGTGCTGGAGCTAGCGGGGCCTCAGATACGCAGTATTTT. Translating gives CSAGASGASDTQYF.

The rearrangement uses TRBV10-3 and TRBJ2-3, with TRBD2 matching over 8 bases. The CDR3 has 14 amino acids. Trimming took 9 bases from V and 2 from J; bases not matched to a gene: 7. Germline V CDR1 and CDR2: ENHRY, SYGVKD. The CDR3 protein is CAMKSGGLTDTQYF. For the CDR3, the DNA is TGTGCCATGAAGAGCGGGGGCCTCACAGATACGCAGTATTTT.

The V and J genes are TRBV7-9 and TRBJ2-6; D perhaps matches TRBD1 (5 bases). Trimming left V 5 bases short and J 0 bases short, with 8 bases between. Germline assignment: CDR1 SEHNR and CDR2 FQNEAQ (reference sequence). The CDR3 is made up of 15 amino acids. In DNA, the CDR3 is TGTGCCAGCAGCCCACAGGACTCTGGGGCCAACGTCCTGACTTTC. It is translated as CASSPQDSGANVLTF. The full variable domain, its missing parts supplied by reference TRBV7-9 and TRBJ2-6, is DTGVSQNPRHKITKRGQNVTFRCDPISEHNRLYWYRQTLGQGPEFLTYFQNEAQLEKSRLLSDRFSAERPKGSFSTLEIQRTEQGDSAMYLCASSPQDSGANVLTFGAGSRLTVL.

CDR3 nucleotides: TGTGCCAGCAGTCTTAGGGGACGGATGAACACTGAAGCTTTCTTT. It encodes CASSLRGRMNTEAFF. The rearrangement links TRBV6-1 to TRBJ1-1; D perhaps matches TRBD1 (5 bases). From germline, CDR1 is MNHNS and CDR2 SASEGT. Trimming cost V 5 bases and J 0 bases, with 13 bases left between them. This CDR3 contains 15 residues.

This clonotype was seen a few times. Germline and junction disagree at one end, which may indicate a read error. This rearrangement joins TRBV20-1 to TRBJ2-7, with 11 bases identical to TRBD1. In germline, CDR1 is DFQATT, CDR2 SNEGSKA (reference sequence). CDR3 length: 14 amino acids. CDR3 in amino acids: CNAIPGQGAYEQYF. The CDR3 DNA sequence: TGCAATGCTATTCCGGGACAGGGGGCCTACGAGCAGTACTTC.

The chain is built from TRBV12-3 or TRBV12-4 and TRBJ2-7; 7 bases map to TRBD2. V gave up 5 bases and J gave up 4 bases; unmatched junction bases: 8. The CDR3 extends over 14 amino acids. The CDR3 DNA is TGTGCCAGCAGTACCTTAGCGGGTCGGTACGAGCAGTACTTC. It translates to CASSTLAGRYEQYF.

Many counts were recorded for this clonotype. J is TRBJ2-1 and V is TRBV4-2, with D possibly being TRBD1 (6 bases). This CDR3 is 13 amino acids long. CDR1 is LGHNA, CDR2 YNFKEQ, per germline. V was clipped by 4 bases and J by 7 bases, with 11 bases between them. CDR3 coding DNA: TGTGCCAGCAGCCCAGCAGGGGAGAATGAGCAGTTCTTC. It codes for CASSPAGENEQFF.